Presented here are 32 T cell receptor beta chains from one specimen sequenced in a study of T cells after posttransplantation cyclophosphamide. The data were produced by immunoSEQ multiplex PCR, yet TCRdb's version contains in-frame clones alone and is incomplete. The sample was found to contain almost 35,000 clones, and every one recurs. The sample taken for sequencing was PBMCs. These receptors originate from a woman aged 45-65 years in good health and a related stem cell transplant donor.

Ten or more counts support this clone. The chain links TRBV4-1 to TRBJ2-7; D is unresolved. CDR1 MGHRA and CDR2 YSYEKL come from the germline V gene. This CDR3 is 14 amino acids long. Trimming stripped 3 bases from V and 0 bases from J, with 9 bases between. Here the CDR3 DNA reads TGCGCCAGCAGCCATCCTCTCCTCTCCTACGAGCAGTACTTC. Translating gives CASSHPLLSYEQYF.

This clone has at least ten counts. The chain has TRBV27 and TRBJ1-5; TRBD1 aligns across 8 bases. The CDR3 is 15 amino acids. Germline V gene lookup returns CDR1 MNHEY and CDR2 SMNVEV (reference sequence). With V trimmed by 6 bases and J by 7 bases, 11 bases remained unmatched. DNA for the CDR3: TGTGCCAGCAGCTACGCGACAGGGGCAGGCCAGCCCCAGCATTTT. Its protein is CASSYATGAGQPQHF.

This clone was picked up many times. CDR3 sequence reads: CASSLTSGIGNEQFF. The CDR3 bases are TGCGCCAGCAGCTTGACTAGCGGGATCGGCAATGAGCAGTTCTTC. The chain combines TRBV5-1 with TRBJ2-1; 10 bases fit TRBD2. Looked up from germline, CDR1 is SGHRS and CDR2 is YFSETQ. V dropped 1 base and J dropped 6; count of bases not matched to a gene: 4. The CDR3 consists of 15 residues.

This clone was seen at least ten times. The V gene is TRBV6-6, the J gene TRBJ2-5; D is perhaps TRBD2 (5 bases). Looked up from germline, CDR1 is MNHNY and CDR2 is SVGAGI (reference sequence). V was clipped by 2 bases and J by 1 base, with 11 bases between them. There are 15 residues in the CDR3. Written as DNA, the CDR3 is TGTGCCAGCAGTTACCCTAGGAGCGGCCAAGAGACCCAGTACTTC. The encoded protein is CASSYPRSGQETQYF.

The chain employs TRBV2 and TRBJ2-2; D is possibly TRBD1 (6 bases). Trimming removed 7 bases from V and 3 bases from J, with 9 bases in between. The CDR3 length is 13 residues. The germline gives CDR1 SNHLY, CDR2 FYNNEI. CDR3 amino acids: CASIAGDTGELFF. As DNA, the CDR3 is TGTGCCAGCATAGCAGGGGACACCGGGGAGCTGTTTTTT.

This clone appeared many times. The chain employs TRBV5-6 and TRBJ1-1; a weak D match, TRBD1 (5 bases). Germline V gene lookup returns CDR1 SGHDT and CDR2 YYEEEE. The length of the CDR3 is 13 residues. V was trimmed by 2 bases and J by 6 bases, leaving 11 bases between them. The CDR3 region is CASSFDRISEAFF. CDR3 nucleotides: TGTGCCAGCAGCTTCGACAGAATCTCTGAAGCTTTCTTT.

This clone was picked up many times. The chain combines TRBV6-5 with TRBJ1-4; 8 bases are a match to TRBD1. CDR1 is MNHEY, CDR2 SVGAGI, per germline. This CDR3 is 14 amino acids long. Losses at the gene ends were 5 bases for V and 8 bases for J; bases not matched to a gene: 7. The CDR3 spells CASSDDRGGEKLFF. DNA for the CDR3: TGTGCCAGCAGTGATGACAGGGGAGGGGAAAAACTGTTTTTT.

In its sample, this clone was seen many times. The chain combines TRBV27 with TRBJ1-2; D gene unclear. Germline CDR1 reads MNHEY; CDR2 reads SMNVEV (reference sequence). V lost 5 bases to trimming and J lost 4 bases, with 17 bases between them. This CDR3 is built from 15 residues. CDR3 DNA: TGTGCCAGCAGTACCCGCGGGAGGCCCCCCTATGGCTACACCTTC. Amino acids: CASSTRGRPPYGYTF.

This clone was observed a few times. V usage is TRBV7-3 and J usage is TRBJ1-1; D gene unclear. Germline V lookup: CDR1 SGHTA, CDR2 FQGTGA. V was trimmed by 1 base and J by 0 bases, leaving 9 bases between them. This CDR3 comprises 15 residues. For the CDR3, the DNA is TGTGCCAGCAGCTTAATGTTGGCGGTGAACACTGAAGCTTTCTTT. Translated, it gives CASSLMLAVNTEAFF.

This clone has ten or more counts. V usage is TRBV5-8 and J usage is TRBJ1-1, with 10 bases that match TRBD1. This CDR3 has 14 residues. V was clipped by 0 bases and J by 10 bases; unmatched bases: 6. CDR1 SGHTS and CDR2 YDEGEE come from the germline V gene. The CDR3 here is CASSLAGQGVSAFF. The CDR3 region has the DNA TGTGCCAGCAGCTTGGCTGGACAGGGGGTGTCAGCTTTCTTT.

This clone was picked up many times. CDR3 amino acids: CASSPGREVGTWGQFF. The CDR3 coding sequence is TGTGCCAGCAGCCCCGGACGGGAGGTCGGGACATGGGGGCAGTTCTTC. This chain connects TRBV5-6 to TRBJ2-1; perhaps TRBD2 as D (7 bases). Germline CDR1 SGHDT, CDR2 YYEEEE. The CDR3 totals 16 residues. Trimming removed 4 bases from V and 12 bases from J, with 26 bases in between.

At least ten counts were recorded for this clone. The V call is TRBV6-1, the J call TRBJ2-2; the D is unclear. V was pared by 7 bases and J by 8 bases, with 14 bases between. The CDR3 has 13 amino acids. Germline CDR1 and CDR2: MNHNS and SASEGT. The CDR3 nucleotides read TGTGCCAGCATTTCTCCACTGCGGGGGGAGCTGTTTTTT. Translated, it gives CASISPLRGELFF.

This clone was counted at least ten times. This rearrangement joins TRBV5-5 to TRBJ1-1, with D perhaps matching TRBD1 (6 bases). Germline CDR1 reads SGHKS; CDR2 reads YYEKEE (reference sequence). CDR3 length: 13 residues. Deletions cut 2 bases from V and 4 bases from J, with 9 bases between. The CDR3 is CASSLGGGTEAFF. The CDR3 coding sequence is TGTGCCAGCAGCTTAGGGGGGGGCACTGAAGCTTTCTTT.

This clone was seen ten or more times. The chain employs TRBV7-7 and TRBJ2-3, with 9 nucleotides matching TRBD2. The germline CDR1 and CDR2 sequences are SSHAT and FNYEAQ (reference sequence). The CDR3 is 15 amino acids. J gave up 1 base and V 5 bases, and 4 bases lay outside the gene matches. CDR3 in amino acids: CASSLGLAGTDTQYF. The CDR3 DNA reads as TGTGCCAGCAGCCTGGGACTAGCTGGCACAGATACGCAGTATTTT. Filled out from reference TRBV7-7 and TRBJ2-3, the complete variable domain reads GAGVSQSPRYKVTKRGQDVTLRCDPISSHATLYWYQQALGQGPEFLTYFNYEAQPDKSGLPSDRFSAERPEGSISTLTIQRTEQRDSAMYRCASSLGLAGTDTQYFGPGTRLTVL.

This clone has a count of ten or more. CDR3: CASSLDRGNTIYF. The CDR3 nucleotides are TGTGCCAGCAGTTTAGACAGGGGAAACACCATATATTTT. The chain links TRBV12-3 or TRBV12-4 to TRBJ1-3; possibly TRBD1 for D (5 bases). CDR3 length: 13 amino acids. The V end lost 1 base, the J end lost 4 bases, and 5 bases lay between the germline ends.

This clone was detected many times. The chain links TRBV25-1 to TRBJ2-5; no clear D gene. Germline CDR1 MGHDK, CDR2 SYGVNS. This CDR3 is 14 amino acids long. Trimming shortened V by 7 bases and J by 5 bases, and 17 bases separated the two germline ends. The CDR3 loop is CASNDNYPPETQYF. The CDR3 DNA reads TGTGCCAGCAATGACAACTACCCCCCGGAGACCCAGTACTTC.

This clone turned up a few times. The CDR3 loop is CASSQIEGEPLAQYF. DNA for the CDR3: TGCGCCAGCAGCCAAATCGAAGGGGAGCCGCTGGCGCAGTATTTT. This chain uses TRBV4-3 with TRBJ2-3; D may match TRBD1 or TRBD2 (5 bases each). V gave up 2 bases and J gave up 10 bases, with 19 bases separating them. Germline V CDR1 and CDR2: LGHNA, YSLEER. The CDR3 loop spans 15 amino acids.

This clone has at least ten counts. The CDR3 DNA reads as TGCAGCGCCTGGGGGGGACAGGGGTCGAACACTGAAGCTTTCTTT. It yields the protein CSAWGGQGSNTEAFF. This rearrangement joins TRBV29-1 to TRBJ1-1; 10 bases align to TRBD1. CDR1 is SQVTM, CDR2 ANQGSEA, per germline. This CDR3 contains 15 residues. The ends lost 7 bases at V and 1 base at J; junction bases unmatched: 9.

This clone was seen repeatedly, ten times or more. J is TRBJ2-1 and V is TRBV4-3; TRBD1 is a possible D gene (5 bases). Trimming cost V 4 bases and J 6 bases, with 13 bases left between them. This CDR3 region has 14 residues. Germline CDR1 and CDR2: LGHNA and YSLEER. In DNA, the CDR3 is TGCGCCAGCAGCCGGAGTGGTGGGGCCAATGAGCAGTTCTTC. Protein: CASSRSGGANEQFF.

This clone was counted many times. This sequence joins TRBV5-4 and TRBJ2-7; 10 nucleotides line up with TRBD1. The trim removed 3 bases at V and 5 bases at J, leaving 8 bases unmatched. CDR1 is SGHNT and CDR2 is YYREEE in the germline V gene (reference sequence). The CDR3 has 15 amino acids. The CDR3 DNA sequence: TGTGCCAGCAGCTCCCCTAGGGACAGGGGTCACGAGCAGTACTTC. Encoded protein: CASSSPRDRGHEQYF.

This clone has at least ten counts. V and J are TRBV5-1 and TRBJ2-5; TRBD2 matches 7 bases. This CDR3 region has 15 residues. V trimming: 4 bases; J trimming: 6 bases; junction bases outside the gene matches: 12. Germline loops: CDR1 SGHRS, CDR2 YFSETQ. The CDR3 loop reads CASSLGVGSGKTQYF. CDR3 sequence (DNA): TGCGCCAGCAGCCTGGGCGTCGGGAGCGGGAAGACCCAGTACTTC.

This clone was counted many times. The rearrangement joins TRBV7-6 to TRBJ2-1; TRBD1 is a possible D gene (5 bases). Germline assignment: CDR1 SGHVS and CDR2 FNYEAQ. Between the trimmed V and J ends, which lost 1 base and 7 bases, there was a span of 20 bases. The CDR3 has 17 residues. The CDR3 protein is CASSLEGHRLVRNEQFF. The CDR3 DNA reads as TGTGCCAGCAGCTTAGAGGGGCACAGGTTAGTAAGAAATGAGCAGTTCTTC.

Many counts were recorded for this clone. The chain employs TRBV11-2 and TRBJ2-1, with 9 bases fitting TRBD2. J lost 3 bases, V lost 5 bases, and 8 bases had no gene match. Germline CDR1 SGHAT, CDR2 FQNNGV. The CDR3 extends over 16 amino acids. CDR3 sequence reads: CASSVRPTSGYNEQFF. The CDR3 DNA sequence: TGTGCCAGCAGCGTGCGTCCGACTAGCGGCTACAATGAGCAGTTCTTC.

This clone has ten or more counts. The chain carries TRBV27 and TRBJ1-1, with no clear D. The V end was cut by 4 bases, the J end by 3 bases, with 15 bases between. CDR3 length equals 15 residues. Germline V gene data show CDR1 as MNHEY and CDR2 as SMNVEV (reference sequence). This CDR3 reads CASSSPAGEYTEAFF. CDR3 DNA: TGTGCCAGCAGTTCCCCGGCGGGTGAGTACACTGAAGCTTTCTTT.

This clone was picked up many times. The chain couples TRBV14 to TRBJ2-1; 7 bases line up with TRBD1. CDR3 length: 16 amino acids. Germline V gives CDR1 SGHDN, CDR2 FVKESK. With 1 base clipped from V and 8 bases from J, the junction kept 11 bases outside the gene matches. The CDR3 DNA sequence: TGTGCCAGCAGCCAAGTCAGGACAGGAATCGCGGATGAGCAGTTCTTC. As protein: CASSQVRTGIADEQFF.

This clone was seen ten or more times. This chain links TRBV19 with TRBJ1-3; D gene uncertain. There are 20 residues in the CDR3. From germline, CDR1 is LNHDA and CDR2 SQIVND (reference sequence). V lost 5 bases and J 0 bases, leaving 26 bases between the germline ends. As DNA, the CDR3 is TGTGCCAGTAGTCGAATACTCCCCCCTACGTATCGCTTCTCTGGAAACACCATATATTTT. Protein sequence: CASSRILPPTYRFSGNTIYF. Full variable domain (remainder filled in from reference TRBV19 and TRBJ1-3): DGGITQSPKYLFRKEGQNVTLSCEQNLNHDAMYWYRQDPGQGLRLIYYSQIVNDFQKGDIAEGYSVSREKKESFPLTVTSAQKNPTAFYLCASSRILPPTYRFSGNTIYFGEGSWLTVV.

This clone was picked up a small number of times. The J gene is TRBJ2-7, the V gene TRBV12-3 or TRBV12-4; maybe TRBD2 (6 bases). The V end lost 5 bases, the J end lost 2 bases, and 13 bases lay between the germline ends. CDR3 size: 14 residues. The CDR3 bases are TGTGCCAGCAGTCTTGCTAGCGATGCCTACGAGCAGTACTTC. The encoded protein is CASSLASDAYEQYF.

Many counts were recorded for this clone. The chain joins TRBV18 to TRBJ2-7, with 8 nucleotides matching TRBD1. Germline CDR1 is KGHSH and CDR2 is LQKENI. The CDR3 is made up of 14 amino acids. The V gene end was trimmed by 5 bases and the J gene end by 5 bases; junction bases not matched to a gene: 8. The CDR3, as DNA: TGTGCCAGCTCATCTCGACAGGGGCTCCACGAGCAGTACTTC. Amino acid sequence: CASSSRQGLHEQYF.

This clone appeared many times. This chain uses TRBV6-1 with TRBJ2-3, with D possibly matching TRBD1 (6 bases). The CDR3 runs to 14 residues. The germline CDR1 and CDR2 sequences are MNHNS and SASEGT. Deletions cut 4 bases from V and 1 base from J, with 9 bases between. CDR3 nucleotides: TGTGCCAGCAGTGCAGGACAGCGCACAGATACGCAGTATTTT. It is translated as CASSAGQRTDTQYF.

This clone was seen at least ten times. V and J are TRBV7-3 and TRBJ2-1, with 12 bases matching TRBD2. V shed 4 bases, J shed 6 bases, and the junction held 7 bases outside the gene matches. The CDR3 has 16 amino acids. Germline assignment: CDR1 SGHTA and CDR2 FQGTGA. CDR3 region: CASSSRGLAGLNEQFF. The DNA of the CDR3 is TGTGCCAGCAGCTCGCGGGGACTAGCGGGCCTCAATGAGCAGTTCTTC.

This clone was seen repeatedly, ten times or more. J is TRBJ1-2 and V is TRBV19; 9 nucleotides align to TRBD1. This CDR3 spans 17 amino acids. Germline trimming cut 5 bases from V and 8 bases from J; bases unmatched to any gene: 18. CDR1 is LNHDA and CDR2 is SQIVND in the germline V gene (reference sequence). The CDR3: CASSPTGQGGVWRGYTF. The CDR3 DNA follows: TGTGCCAGTAGTCCGACGGGACAGGGAGGCGTATGGAGAGGCTACACCTTC.

This clone was counted between two and nine times. CDR3 bases: TGTGCCAGCAGCTTAGGCCCAGGACAGGGGAAGGGGGACGAGCAGTACTTC. It specifies CASSLGPGQGKGDEQYF. The chain carries TRBV7-3 and TRBJ2-7; the match to TRBD1 covers 9 bases. V shed 2 bases and J 5 bases; nucleotides not matched to a gene: 13. CDR1 is SGHTA, CDR2 FQGTGA, per germline. This CDR3 has 17 amino acids. Full variable domain (rest looked up from reference TRBV7-3 and TRBJ2-7): GAGVSQTPSNKVTEKGKYVELRCDPISGHTALYWYRQSLGQGPEFLIYFQGTGAADDSGLPNDRFFAVRPEGSVSTLKIQRTERGDSAVYLCASSLGPGQGKGDEQYFGPGTRLTVT.